These 6 T cell receptor beta chains were all obtained from the same sample, sequenced in a study of T-cell memory formation after mild COVID-19. TCRdb itself ran the 5' RACE reads through MiXCR, one entry per CDR3 protein. The sample includes under 200,000 distinct CDR3 sequences, approximately 10% of them seen just once. What was sequenced was PBMCs or a T cell subset sorted from them (not recorded which). The receptor source for this set is a man aged 18 to 35 who had mild COVID-19 (a few samples of this study predate the infection). Cell type and time point are not known.

This clonotype was picked up a small number of times. This chain joins TRBV7-2 and TRBJ2-3; D gene uncertain. The V end was cut by 5 bases, the J end by 2 bases, with 8 bases between. The CDR3 length is 13 residues. Germline CDR1 SGHTA, CDR2 FQGNSA. CDR3 nucleotide sequence: TGTGCCAGCAGCCTCACCTACACAGATACGCAGTATTTT. Translated, it gives CASSLTYTDTQYF.

This clonotype came up a few times. The V and J genes are TRBV7-2 and TRBJ2-2; D is unclear. CDR3 length equals 14 residues. Germline V CDR1 and CDR2: SGHTA, FQGNSA. Between the trimmed V and J ends, which lost 5 bases and 5 bases, there was a span of 12 bases. Written as DNA, the CDR3 is TGTGCCAGCAGCCCCCGCCAGAGGACCGGGGAGCTGTTTTTT. Protein product: CASSPRQRTGELFF.

The V and J genes are TRBV9 and TRBJ2-3; 10 bases are shared with TRBD2. The CDR3 is made up of 15 amino acids. CDR1 SGDLS and CDR2 YYNGEE come from the germline V gene. Germline trimming cut 4 bases from V and 3 bases from J; bases unmatched to any gene: 5. In nucleotides, the CDR3 is TGTGCCAGCAGCCCAAGCGGGGGGGCAACAGATACGCAGTATTTT. Translated, it gives CASSPSGGATDTQYF.

As to this clonotype: One end of the junction is discordant with germline, which a read error may explain. The chain joins TRBV6-5 to TRBJ2-7, with D uncertain. CDR1 MNHEY and CDR2 SVGAGI come from the germline V gene. The length of the CDR3 is 13 residues. CDR3 loop: CASSYFGWDEQYF. The CDR3, as DNA: TGTGCCAGCAGCTACTTTGGCTGGGACGAGCAGTACTTC.

The chain combines TRBV12-3 or TRBV12-4 with TRBJ2-7, with unresolved D. The CDR3 loop spans 13 amino acids. Trimming stripped 3 bases from V and 0 bases from J, with 6 bases between. CDR3 region: CASSLRNSYEQYF. The DNA for the CDR3 is TGTGCCAGCAGTTTGAGAAACTCCTACGAGCAGTACTTC.

This clonotype was seen only a few times. The V gene is TRBV24-1, the J gene TRBJ2-3, with 11 bases lining up with TRBD2. Germline V gene data show CDR1 as KGHDR and CDR2 as SFDVKD. V gave up 4 bases and J gave up 6 bases; unmatched junction bases: 8. The CDR3 runs to 16 residues. This CDR3 reads CATSDAGVAGGDTQYF. DNA of the CDR3: TGTGCCACCAGTGACGCCGGAGTAGCGGGGGGGGATACGCAGTATTTT.